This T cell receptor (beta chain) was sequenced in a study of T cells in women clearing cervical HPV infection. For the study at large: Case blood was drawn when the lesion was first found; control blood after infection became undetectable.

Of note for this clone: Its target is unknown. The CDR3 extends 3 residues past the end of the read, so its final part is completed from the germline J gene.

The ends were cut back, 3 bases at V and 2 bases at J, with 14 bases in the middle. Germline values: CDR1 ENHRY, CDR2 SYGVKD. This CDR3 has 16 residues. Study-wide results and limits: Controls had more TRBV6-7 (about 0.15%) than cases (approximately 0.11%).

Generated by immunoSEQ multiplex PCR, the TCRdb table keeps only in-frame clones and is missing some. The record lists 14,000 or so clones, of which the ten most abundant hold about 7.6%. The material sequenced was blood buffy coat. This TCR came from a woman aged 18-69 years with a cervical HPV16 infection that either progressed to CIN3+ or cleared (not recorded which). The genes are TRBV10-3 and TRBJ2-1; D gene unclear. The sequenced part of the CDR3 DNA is TGTGCCATCAGTGATCCTATTATAACCCCCTACAATGAG. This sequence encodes CAISDPIITPYNE. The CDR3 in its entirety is CAISDPIITPYNEQFF.